This T cell receptor (beta chain) was profiled in a study of blood T cells in healthy people across ages. Findings and caveats of the study: Naive T cell percentage strongly correlated with TCR beta diversity.

A second roughly 7 to 11 cycle PCR used barcoded and J-beta primers. TCRdb re-called the 5' RACE reads through MiXCR, storing one row per CDR3 protein. The data show about 1.6 million distinct CDR3 sequences, around 35% seen once. This clonotype was observed a few times. Antigen unknown. The CDR3 runs to 13 residues. V lost 4 bases, J lost 8 bases, and 13 bases lay in between. Germline loops: CDR1 SGHRS, CDR2 YFSETQ. The sequence was obtained from a woman under 40 in good health. V and J are TRBV5-1 and TRBJ2-1; D gene uncertain. Material for sequencing was blood. The CDR3 DNA reads as TGCGCCAGCAGCCCCGCCCGGGCGTATGAGCAGTTCTTC. It codes for CASSPARAYEQFF.